This is a list of T cell receptor beta chains from one sample in a study of control samples from healthy donors and cancer patients. Using immunoSEQ multiplex PCR, the repertoire was profiled, and TCRdb retains in-frame clones only, with some absent. The sample has tens of thousands of clones, more than 70% seen once. Sequencing was done on a sample of blood. The receptors come from a woman between 50 and 59 years old in good health. Both conserved end residues are part of each CDR3. A D gene is named only where the DNA matches it firmly. The size entry is marked missing in some rows and otherwise reads once, few, many or a size class.

j_call | d_call | clone_size | v_call | cdr3_aa | cdr3_nt
TRBJ2-7 | TRBD1 | . | TRBV19 | CASSKPGQGYEQYF | TGTGCCAGTAGTAAGCCGGGACAGGGTTACGAGCAGTACTTC
TRBJ2-1 | . | . | TRBV9 | CASSPSTRDNEQFF | TGTGCCAGCAGCCCCTCGACTAGAGACAATGAGCAGTTCTTC
TRBJ1-4 | TRBD1 | . | TRBV6-5 | CASSNRQGAGEKLFF | TGTGCCAGCAGTAACAGACAGGGGGCGGGTGAAAAACTGTTTTTT
TRBJ2-4 | . | . | TRBV12-3/TRBV12-4 | CASSMGQTDIQYF | TGTGCCAGCAGCATGGGACAAACGGACATTCAGTACTTC
TRBJ2-7 | . | once | TRBV19 | CASSPRQTDYEQYF | TGTGCCAGTAGTCCTAGACAGACTGACTACGAGCAGTACTTC
TRBJ2-1 | . | . | TRBV28 | CASGGPYNEQFF | TGTGCCAGCGGGGGCCCTTACAATGAGCAGTTCTTC
TRBJ1-1 | TRBD1 | . | TRBV19 | CASSRSGTGLHTEAFF | TGTGCCAGTAGTCGATCCGGGACAGGGCTTCACACTGAAGCTTTCTTT
TRBJ2-6 | . | . | TRBV5-6 | CASRATGGGANVLTF | TGTGCCAGCAGAGCAACAGGAGGAGGGGCCAACGTCCTGACTTTC
TRBJ1-2 | TRBD1 | . | TRBV6-7 | CASSYPSRGLEGYTF | TGTGCCAGCAGTTACCCCAGCAGGGGGCTAGAAGGCTACACCTTC
TRBJ2-1 | . | . | TRBV27 | CASSFLANTGKNEQFF | TGTGCCAGCAGTTTCCTAGCGAACACAGGAAAGAATGAGCAGTTCTTC
TRBJ1-2 | . | once | TRBV15 | CATSTYLNYGYTF | TGTGCCACCAGCACCTACCTTAACTATGGCTACACCTTC
TRBJ1-5 | . | . | TRBV2 | CASSNRNQPQHF | TGTGCCAGCAGTAACAGGAATCAGCCCCAGCATTTT
TRBJ2-1 | . | . | TRBV4-1 | CASSQDKDYNEQFF | TGCGCCAGCAGCCAAGATAAGGACTACAATGAGCAGTTCTTC
TRBJ1-2 | . | . | TRBV30 | CAWSVRTANHAF | TGTGCCTGGAGTGTGCGAACAGCAAATCATGCCTTC
TRBJ2-1 | TRBD2 | . | TRBV11-3 | CASSLAGGPLNEQFF | TGTGCCAGCAGCTTAGCGGGGGGGCCTCTCAATGAGCAGTTCTTC